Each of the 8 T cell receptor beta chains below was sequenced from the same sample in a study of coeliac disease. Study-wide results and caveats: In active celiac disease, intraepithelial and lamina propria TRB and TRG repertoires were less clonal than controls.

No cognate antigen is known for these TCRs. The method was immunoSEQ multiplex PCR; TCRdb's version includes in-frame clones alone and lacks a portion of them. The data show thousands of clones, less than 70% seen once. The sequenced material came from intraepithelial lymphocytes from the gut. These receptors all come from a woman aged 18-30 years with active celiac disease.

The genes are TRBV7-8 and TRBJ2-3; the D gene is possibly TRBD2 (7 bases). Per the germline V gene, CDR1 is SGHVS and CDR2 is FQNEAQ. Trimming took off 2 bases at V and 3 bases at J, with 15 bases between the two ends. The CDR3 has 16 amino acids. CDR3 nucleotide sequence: TGTGCCAGCAGCTTACCGGGGGGCGGGGCGACAGATACGCAGTATTTT. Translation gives CASSLPGGGATDTQYF.

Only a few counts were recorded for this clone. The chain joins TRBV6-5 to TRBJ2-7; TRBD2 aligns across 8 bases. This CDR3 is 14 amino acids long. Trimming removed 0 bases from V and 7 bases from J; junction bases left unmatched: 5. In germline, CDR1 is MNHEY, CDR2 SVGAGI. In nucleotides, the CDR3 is TGTGCCAGCAGTTACTCACTTGGGACTAGTGAGCAGTACTTC. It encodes CASSYSLGTSEQYF.

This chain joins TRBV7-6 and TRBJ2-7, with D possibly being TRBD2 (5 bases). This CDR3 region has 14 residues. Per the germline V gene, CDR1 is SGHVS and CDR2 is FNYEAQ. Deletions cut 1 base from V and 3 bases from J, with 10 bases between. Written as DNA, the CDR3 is TGTGCCAGCAGCTTAGTAGCTAGCTTCTACGAGCAGTACTTC. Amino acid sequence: CASSLVASFYEQYF.

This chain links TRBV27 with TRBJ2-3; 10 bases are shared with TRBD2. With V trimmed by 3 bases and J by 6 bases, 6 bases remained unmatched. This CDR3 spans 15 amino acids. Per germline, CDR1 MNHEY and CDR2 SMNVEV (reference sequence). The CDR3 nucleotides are TGTGCCAGCAGTTTCCTGGGACTAGCGTCTGATACGCAGTATTTT. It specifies CASSFLGLASDTQYF.

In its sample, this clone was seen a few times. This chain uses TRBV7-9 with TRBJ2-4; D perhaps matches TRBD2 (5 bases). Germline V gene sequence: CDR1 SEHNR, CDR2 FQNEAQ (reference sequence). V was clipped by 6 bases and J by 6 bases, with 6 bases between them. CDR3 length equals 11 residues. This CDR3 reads CASSEGNIQYF. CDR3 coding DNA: TGTGCCAGCAGTGAGGGAAACATTCAGTACTTC.

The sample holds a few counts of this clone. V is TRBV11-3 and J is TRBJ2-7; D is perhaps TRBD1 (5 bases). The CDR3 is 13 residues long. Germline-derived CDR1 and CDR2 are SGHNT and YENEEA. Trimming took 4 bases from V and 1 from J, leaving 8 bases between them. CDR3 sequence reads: CASSSTDSYEQYF. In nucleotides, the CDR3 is TGTGCCAGCAGCTCGACAGATTCCTACGAGCAGTACTTC.

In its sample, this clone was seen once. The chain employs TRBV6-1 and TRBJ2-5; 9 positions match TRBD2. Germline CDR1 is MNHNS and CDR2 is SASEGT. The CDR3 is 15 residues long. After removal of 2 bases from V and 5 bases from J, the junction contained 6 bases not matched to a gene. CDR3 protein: CASSELAGGSETQYF. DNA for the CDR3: TGTGCCAGCAGTGAATTGGCGGGGGGGTCCGAGACCCAGTACTTC.

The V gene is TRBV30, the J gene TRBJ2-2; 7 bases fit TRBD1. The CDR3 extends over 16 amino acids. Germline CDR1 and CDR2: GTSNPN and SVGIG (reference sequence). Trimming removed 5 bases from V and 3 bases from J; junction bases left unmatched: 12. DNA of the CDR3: TGTGCCTGGGCCCACAGGAACAGGGGTTACACCGGGGAGCTGTTTTTT. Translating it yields CAWAHRNRGYTGELFF.